Below, 18 T cell receptor beta chains from the same sample are listed, as sequenced in a study of cytomegalovirus exposure and HLA in healthy donors. Vbeta (60) and Jbeta (13) primers were used in the PCR. TCRdb keeps only in-frame clones here, not all; method: immunoSEQ multiplex PCR. The table includes fewer than 250,000 clones, approximately 82% detected once. The sequenced material came from PBMCs. These receptors were taken from a male donor in good health and CMV-seronegative.

This rearrangement joins TRBV6-5 to TRBJ2-5; 11 bases align to TRBD1. V was pared by 5 bases and J by 2 bases, with 1 base of the junction left unmatched. The CDR3 covers 14 residues. Germline values: CDR1 MNHEY, CDR2 SVGAGI. CDR3 in DNA: TGTGCCAGCAGTGGGGACAGGGGGCAAGAGACCCAGTACTTC. It specifies CASSGDRGQETQYF.

V gene TRBV2 combines with J gene TRBJ1-1; 9 bases map to TRBD1. The CDR3 has 13 amino acids. The germline V gene has CDR1 SNHLY and CDR2 FYNNEI. J was trimmed by 3 bases and V by 5 bases; bases with no gene match: 1. The CDR3 region has the DNA TGTGCCAGCAGTTGGGACAGGGACACTGAAGCTTTCTTT. Its protein product is CASSWDRDTEAFF.

This clone occurred a few times. The CDR3 protein is CSVERGGRTEAFF. In DNA form, the CDR3 reads TGCAGCGTTGAACGGGGAGGAAGAACTGAAGCTTTCTTT. The chain has TRBV29-1 and TRBJ1-1; D not certain. The CDR3 contains 13 residues. The germline CDR1 and CDR2 sequences are SQVTM and ANQGSEA. Trimming removed 2 bases from V and 5 bases from J, with 12 bases in between.

V usage is TRBV9 and J usage is TRBJ2-7, with 7 bases lining up with TRBD1. The CDR3 length is 15 residues. With 4 bases clipped from V and 0 bases from J, the junction kept 7 bases outside the gene matches. The germline CDR1 and CDR2 sequences are SGDLS and YYNGEE. CDR3 amino acids: CASSFQTGTSYEQYF. As DNA, the CDR3 is TGTGCCAGCAGCTTCCAGACAGGGACCTCCTACGAGCAGTACTTC.

The V gene is TRBV18, the J gene TRBJ2-5; 7 bases map to TRBD2. The V gene end was trimmed by 3 bases and the J gene end by 4 bases; junction bases not matched to a gene: 5. The CDR3 contains 14 residues. CDR1 and CDR2 (germline): KGHSH, LQKENI. CDR3 sequence: CASSPTSVGETQYF. The CDR3 DNA is TGTGCCAGCTCACCTACTAGCGTAGGAGAGACCCAGTACTTC.

The chain uses TRBV10-3 and TRBJ2-1, with TRBD2 as a possible D gene (6 bases). Germline CDR1 ENHRY, CDR2 SYGVKD. Between the trimmed V and J ends, which lost 2 bases and 8 bases, there was a span of 22 bases. The CDR3 totals 17 residues. CDR3 sequence (DNA): TGTGCCATCAGTGAGCATATGGGCGGGGAGTCTCTAGATGAGCAGTTCTTC. Encoded protein: CAISEHMGGESLDEQFF.

The rearrangement joins TRBV5-1 to TRBJ2-5; D ambiguous. The V gene's germline CDR1 is SGHRS and CDR2 YFSETQ. V was shortened by 5 bases and J by 2 bases, with 7 bases between the two germline ends. This CDR3 is built from 12 residues. CDR3 sequence (DNA): TGCGCCAGCAGTACAGTACAAGAGACCCAGTACTTC. Translated, it gives CASSTVQETQYF.

The chain combines TRBV19 with TRBJ2-7; D possibly corresponds to TRBD2 (6 bases). V was shortened by 4 bases and J by 1 base, with 11 bases between the two germline ends. Germline CDR1 reads LNHDA; CDR2 reads SQIVND (reference sequence). The CDR3 totals 14 residues. CDR3 DNA sequence: TGTGCCAGTAGTAGAATGGCGGGGTCCTACGAGCAGTACTTC. It codes for CASSRMAGSYEQYF.

This clone was observed at least ten times. DNA of the CDR3: TGTGCCATCAGTCGGAGGGAAGGGGATCAGCCCCAGCATTTT. This sequence encodes CAISRREGDQPQHF. This chain connects TRBV10-3 to TRBJ1-5, with D possibly being TRBD1 (5 bases). Germline values: CDR1 ENHRY, CDR2 SYGVKD. V gave up 5 bases and J gave up 5 bases, with 13 bases separating them. CDR3 length equals 14 residues.

The rearrangement uses TRBV19 and TRBJ1-1; possibly TRBD1 for D (5 bases). From germline, CDR1 is LNHDA and CDR2 SQIVND (reference sequence). Trimming took 6 bases from V and 5 from J, leaving 13 bases between them. The CDR3 is 13 residues long. For the CDR3, the DNA is TGTGCCAGTAGAGCCAGGGTAACGACTGAAGCTTTCTTT. This sequence encodes CASRARVTTEAFF.

This clone turned up a few times. The rearrangement uses TRBV4-1 and TRBJ2-1; 10 bases fit TRBD2. V trimming: 0 bases; J trimming: 6 bases; junction bases outside the gene matches: 8. This CDR3 region has 17 residues. The germline CDR1 and CDR2 sequences are MGHRA and YSYEKL. CDR3 DNA sequence: TGCGCCAGCAGCCAAGATCCAACTAGCGGGGCGGCCAATGAGCAGTTCTTC. It encodes CASSQDPTSGAANEQFF.

The rearrangement joins TRBV5-1 to TRBJ2-3; 12 bases agree with TRBD2. V was pared by 2 bases and J by 4 bases, with 8 bases of the junction left unmatched. Germline values: CDR1 SGHRS, CDR2 YFSETQ. The CDR3 has 17 residues. CDR3 nucleotide sequence: TGCGCCAGCAGCTTTCGACTAGCGGGAGTAAGCGCAGATACGCAGTATTTT. Translating gives CASSFRLAGVSADTQYF.

V is TRBV29-1 and J is TRBJ2-1, with TRBD2 identical over 9 bases. With V trimmed by 7 bases and J by 0 bases, 7 bases remained unmatched. The CDR3 runs 15 residues. In germline, CDR1 is SQVTM, CDR2 ANQGSEA. The CDR3 nucleotides are TGCAGCGCCTTAGCGGGAGACGGCTCCTACAATGAGCAGTTCTTC. Amino acid sequence: CSALAGDGSYNEQFF.

V gene TRBV9 combines with J gene TRBJ1-2; 8 bases are shared with TRBD1. Germline V gene lookup returns CDR1 SGDLS and CDR2 YYNGEE. The CDR3 totals 16 residues. With V trimmed by 3 bases and J by 1 base, 8 bases remained unmatched. The CDR3 spells CASSALGQGLNYGYTF. In DNA, the CDR3 is TGTGCCAGCAGCGCTCTCGGACAGGGACTTAACTATGGCTACACCTTC.

The J gene is TRBJ1-3, the V gene TRBV2; possible D gene TRBD1, 6 bases. CDR1 and CDR2 (germline): SNHLY, FYNNEI. V was cut by 6 bases and J by 0 bases, with 12 bases left in between. The CDR3 contains 15 residues. The DNA of the CDR3 is TGTGCCAGCAGCTCCGACAGGATCTCTGGAAACACCATATATTTT. Translated, it gives CASSSDRISGNTIYF.

CDR3 in amino acids: CASSLGGRSNYGYTF. The CDR3 DNA follows: TGTGCCAGCAGTTTGGGCGGGAGGTCTAACTATGGCTACACCTTC. The chain links TRBV28 to TRBJ1-2, with unresolved D. CDR3 length: 15 amino acids. Trimming pared 3 bases from V and 0 bases from J, leaving 11 bases between. Germline CDR1 MDHEN, CDR2 SYDVKM.

This clone was recorded once. The chain employs TRBV11-1 and TRBJ2-4, with TRBD2 matching over 7 bases. The ends lost 5 bases at V and 3 bases at J; junction bases unmatched: 10. The CDR3 is made up of 16 amino acids. Germline loops: CDR1 SGHAT, CDR2 FQDESV (reference sequence). The CDR3 reads CASSAAGVGVKNIQYF. The CDR3 nucleotides are TGTGCCAGCAGCGCGGCGGGGGTTGGTGTCAAAAACATTCAGTACTTC.

This chain connects TRBV9 to TRBJ2-7, with 12 bases fitting TRBD2. Germline values: CDR1 SGDLS, CDR2 YYNGEE. Trimming cost V 3 bases and J 0 bases; bases outside gene matches: 7. The CDR3 totals 17 residues. CDR3 DNA sequence: TGTGCCAGCAGCGACGGGACTAGCGGGCTCGTCTCCTACGAGCAGTACTTC. Its protein product is CASSDGTSGLVSYEQYF.